Following are 32 T cell receptor beta chains from one sample sequenced in a study of cytomegalovirus exposure and HLA in healthy donors. PCR involved 60 Vbeta and 13 Jbeta primers. Clones were read by immunoSEQ multiplex PCR, and TCRdb kept only the in-frame ones, dropping some. The sample has some 200,000 clones, 83% seen once; the top ten hold approximately 1.4%. Sequenced: PBMCs. The source of these receptors is a girl aged 5-17 years in good health and CMV-seronegative.

The chain employs TRBV10-3 and TRBJ1-1, with TRBD1 as a possible D gene (5 bases). Germline CDR1 reads ENHRY; CDR2 reads SYGVKD. The CDR3 has 13 residues. Trimming left V 1 base short and J 2 bases short, with 5 bases between. CDR3: CAISEWGNTEAFF. CDR3 in DNA: TGTGCCATCAGTGAGTGGGGCAACACTGAAGCTTTCTTT.

The chain couples TRBV7-2 to TRBJ1-4; D gene uncertain. The V and J ends lost 5 bases and 8 bases respectively, with 21 bases between them. In germline, CDR1 is SGHTA, CDR2 FQGNSA. This CDR3 region has 16 residues. CDR3 residues: CASSRVGRSLEEKLFF. The CDR3 DNA follows: TGTGCCAGCAGCAGAGTAGGTCGGTCGTTGGAGGAAAAACTGTTTTTT.

The chain couples TRBV27 to TRBJ1-2, with 7 bases lining up with TRBD1. The trim removed 0 bases at V and 4 bases at J, leaving 5 bases unmatched. Germline values: CDR1 MNHEY, CDR2 SMNVEV (reference sequence). The CDR3 totals 15 residues. CDR3 loop: CASSLSGGLTYGYTF. CDR3 bases: TGTGCCAGCAGTTTATCAGGGGGCCTCACCTATGGCTACACCTTC.

The chain links TRBV9 to TRBJ2-7; D may be TRBD1 (6 bases). CDR3 size: 17 residues. Germline CDR1 and CDR2: SGDLS and YYNGEE. The V gene lost 0 bases and the J gene lost 4 bases, with 20 bases spanning the gap. In DNA form, the CDR3 reads TGTGCCAGCAGCGTAGCTTCTACAGGGACCCAAGTTTACGAGCAGTACTTC. It encodes CASSVASTGTQVYEQYF.

The V and J genes are TRBV18 and TRBJ1-3, with 7 nucleotides matching TRBD1. Per germline, CDR1 KGHSH and CDR2 LQKENI. V gave up 3 bases and J gave up 9 bases; unmatched junction bases: 8. This CDR3 is 14 amino acids long. The CDR3 here is CASSPGARQGTIYF. For the CDR3, the DNA is TGTGCCAGCTCACCGGGGGCCCGACAGGGCACCATATATTTT.

This clone was observed a few times. The rearrangement joins TRBV28 to TRBJ2-7; D is perhaps TRBD1 (6 bases). V lost 8 bases and J lost 3, with 20 bases in between. This CDR3 region has 15 residues. Germline V CDR1 and CDR2: MDHEN, SYDVKM. The CDR3 sequence is CASGGQLASNYEQYF. The CDR3, as DNA: TGTGCCAGCGGAGGACAGCTCGCCTCTAACTACGAGCAGTACTTC.

The rearrangement joins TRBV6-5 to TRBJ2-7; D is ambiguous. The germline V gene has CDR1 MNHEY and CDR2 SVGAGI. The CDR3 is made up of 15 amino acids. Between the trimmed V and J ends, which lost 2 bases and 3 bases, there was a span of 14 bases. The DNA for the CDR3 is TGTGCCAGCAGTTACACCGAAGTAACGAGCTACGAGCAGTACTTC. Translating gives CASSYTEVTSYEQYF.

The V and J genes are TRBV5-8 and TRBJ2-5; tentatively, D is TRBD2 (6 bases). Gene TRBJ2-7 matches the end of the DNA better, so the J call may be wrong. The CDR3 sequence is 17 residues long. Per the germline V gene, CDR1 is SGHTS and CDR2 is YDEGEE. Here the CDR3 reads CASSLAGVAYSFNEQYF. The CDR3 DNA reads TGTGCCAGCAGCTTGGCGGGAGTGGCCTATAGTTTTAACGAGCAGTACTTC.

This chain connects TRBV9 to TRBJ2-7; 11 bases are shared with TRBD2. Germline values: CDR1 SGDLS, CDR2 YYNGEE. Losses at the gene ends were 4 bases for V and 1 base for J; bases not matched to a gene: 1. The CDR3 loop spans 14 amino acids. CDR3 loop: CASSPSGGSYEQYF. Written as DNA, the CDR3 is TGTGCCAGCAGCCCTAGCGGGGGGTCCTACGAGCAGTACTTC.

Of note for this clone: One end of the junction is discordant with germline, which a read error may explain. The chain combines TRBV19 with TRBJ1-5, with D possibly being TRBD1 (5 bases). The CDR3 is made up of 14 amino acids. Germline assignment: CDR1 LNHDA and CDR2 SQIVND (reference sequence). CDR3 protein: CASSIQQVNRPQHF. The CDR3 nucleotides are TGTGCCAGTAGTATCCAACAGGTAAATCGGCCCCAGCATTTT.

The V and J genes are TRBV18 and TRBJ2-6; D is undetermined. V lost 3 bases, J lost 0 bases, and 18 bases lay in between. This CDR3 spans 19 amino acids. Germline V gives CDR1 KGHSH, CDR2 LQKENI. The CDR3: CASSPQAKPAHSGANVLTF. The CDR3 nucleotides read TGTGCCAGCTCACCTCAGGCGAAACCTGCTCACTCTGGGGCCAACGTCCTGACTTTC.

The CDR3 spells CATSRDGAQNTEAFF. As DNA, the CDR3 is TGTGCCACCAGCAGAGATGGGGCCCAGAACACTGAAGCTTTCTTT. V is TRBV15 and J is TRBJ1-1; possibly TRBD1 for D (5 bases). The CDR3 contains 15 residues. V was cut by 0 bases and J by 1 base, with 9 bases left in between. Looked up from germline, CDR1 is LNHNV and CDR2 is YYDKDF (reference sequence).

This chain joins TRBV6-1 and TRBJ1-1; D not resolved. Germline V gives CDR1 MNHNS, CDR2 SASEGT. The CDR3 spans 15 residues. The V gene lost 3 bases and the J gene lost 4 bases, with 15 bases spanning the gap. CDR3 sequence (DNA): TGTGCCAGCAGTGAGTACAGTTTCAGATCCACTGAAGCTTTCTTT. It codes for CASSEYSFRSTEAFF.

The chain combines TRBV29-1 with TRBJ1-4; D is possibly TRBD1 (6 bases). The CDR3 contains 12 residues. The germline gives CDR1 SQVTM, CDR2 ANQGSEA. Trimming took 7 bases from V and 10 from J, leaving 16 bases between them. CDR3 DNA sequence: TGCAGCGCGAGCGTCAGGGGCGGAAAACTGTTTTTT. It specifies CSASVRGGKLFF.

V gene TRBV7-3 combines with J gene TRBJ2-1, with D possibly matching TRBD2 (5 bases). V was clipped by 1 base and J by 3 bases, with 10 bases between them. The germline CDR1 and CDR2 sequences are SGHTA and FQGTGA. The CDR3 spans 15 residues. CDR3 loop: CASSLNSLDYNEQFF. DNA of the CDR3: TGTGCCAGCAGCTTAAACTCACTAGACTACAATGAGCAGTTCTTC.

The sample holds a few counts of this clone. This rearrangement joins TRBV6-5 to TRBJ1-1; 7 bases line up with TRBD1. This CDR3 spans 14 amino acids. V was pared by 0 bases and J by 4 bases, with 2 bases of the junction left unmatched. Germline V gives CDR1 MNHEY, CDR2 SVGAGI. DNA for the CDR3: TGTGCCAGCAGTTACTCGCAGGGGGGCACTGAAGCTTTCTTT. This gives the protein CASSYSQGGTEAFF.

The chain joins TRBV15 to TRBJ2-1; TRBD2 matches 7 bases. CDR1 is LNHNV, CDR2 YYDKDF, per germline (reference sequence). V dropped 1 base and J dropped 6; count of bases not matched to a gene: 6. The CDR3 runs 15 residues. The CDR3 sequence: CATSRGGGFGNEQFF. CDR3 nucleotides: TGTGCCACCAGCAGAGGGGGGGGGTTCGGCAATGAGCAGTTCTTC.

The V call is TRBV19, the J call TRBJ1-4, with 10 bases fitting TRBD1. The ends lost 7 bases at V and 5 bases at J; junction bases unmatched: 10. CDR1 is LNHDA, CDR2 SQIVND, per germline (reference sequence). This CDR3 contains 16 residues. Written as DNA, the CDR3 is TGTGCCAGTAAGCGGGGACCGGGACAGGGGAATGAAAAACTGTTTTTT. As protein: CASKRGPGQGNEKLFF.

The rearrangement joins TRBV7-2 to TRBJ2-7; D is perhaps TRBD2 (6 bases). V lost 10 bases and J 6 bases, leaving 28 bases between the germline ends. Looked up from germline, CDR1 is SGHTA and CDR2 is FQGNSA. The CDR3 is 16 residues long. The CDR3 region is CATTPLAGPITGEQYF. The CDR3 nucleotides are TGTGCCACCACACCGCTGGCGGGGCCTATTACGGGCGAGCAGTACTTC.

V usage is TRBV7-9 and J usage is TRBJ1-6; TRBD1 might be the D (5 bases). Germline CDR1 is SEHNR and CDR2 is FQNEAQ (reference sequence). The CDR3 consists of 13 residues. Between the trimmed V and J ends, which lost 5 bases and 9 bases, there was a span of 11 bases. The CDR3 nucleotides read TGTGCCAGCAGCGACAGACCTGGTTCACCCCTCCACTTT. Translating gives CASSDRPGSPLHF.

This clone was counted a few times. This sequence joins TRBV5-1 and TRBJ1-1, with D unclear. The CDR3 spans 14 residues. V was cut by 0 bases and J by 3 bases, with 9 bases left in between. Germline V gives CDR1 SGHRS, CDR2 YFSETQ. The CDR3 here is CASSLDSWDTEAFF. The CDR3 bases are TGCGCCAGCAGCTTGGACAGCTGGGACACTGAAGCTTTCTTT. Looking up the rest from reference TRBV5-1 and TRBJ1-1 gives the full variable domain: KAGVTQTPRYLIKTRGQQVTLSCSPISGHRSVSWYQQTPGQGLQFLFEYFSETQRNKGNFPGRFSGRQFSNSRSEMNVSTLELGDSALYLCASSLDSWDTEAFFGQGTRLTVV.

The rearrangement joins TRBV28 to TRBJ1-3; D is uncertain. The CDR3 extends over 15 amino acids. Germline CDR1 reads MDHEN; CDR2 reads SYDVKM. The V gene lost 5 bases and the J gene lost 0 bases, with 11 bases spanning the gap. CDR3 coding DNA: TGTGCCAGCAGTCAAGTCAGGCCCTCTGGAAACACCATATATTTT. It encodes CASSQVRPSGNTIYF.

The gene calls are TRBV6-5 and TRBJ1-5; 7 nucleotides match TRBD1. The CDR3 totals 16 residues. Germline CDR1 is MNHEY and CDR2 is SVGAGI. Trimming took 4 bases from V and 5 from J; bases not matched to a gene: 11. CDR3 in amino acids: CASSSGNRGRDQPQHF. Written as DNA, the CDR3 is TGTGCCAGCAGTTCCGGCAACAGGGGACGGGATCAGCCCCAGCATTTT.

This clone has a single count. The same CDR3 is also encoded by other DNA sequences in this sample. This chain links TRBV29-1 with TRBJ2-7, with 7 bases identical to TRBD1. With V trimmed by 6 bases and J by 3 bases, 5 bases remained unmatched. Germline V gene sequence: CDR1 SQVTM, CDR2 ANQGSEA. The CDR3 runs to 12 residues. The CDR3 DNA follows: TGCAGCGTGAGGACAGGCGACTACGAGCAGTACTTC. Translation gives CSVRTGDYEQYF.

The chain's CDR3 is CATSRDFLQGGQPQHF. The CDR3 nucleotides are TGTGCCACCAGCAGAGATTTCCTCCAGGGAGGTCAGCCCCAGCATTTT. The chain employs TRBV15 and TRBJ1-5; tentative D call: TRBD1 (5 bases). This CDR3 is 16 amino acids long. Deletions cut 0 bases from V and 6 bases from J, with 15 bases between. Per germline, CDR1 LNHNV and CDR2 YYDKDF (reference sequence).

This sequence joins TRBV7-9 and TRBJ2-2; 12 positions match TRBD2. The CDR3 has 18 amino acids. V trimming: 7 bases; J trimming: 4 bases; junction bases outside the gene matches: 13. CDR1 is SEHNR and CDR2 is FQNEAQ in the germline V gene (reference sequence). CDR3 coding DNA: TGTGCCAGCACCTCCTTCGCACTAGCGGGAGGCCCCACCGGGGAGCTGTTTTTT. This encodes CASTSFALAGGPTGELFF.

The chain couples TRBV28 to TRBJ2-5; 8 nucleotides agree with TRBD2. The CDR3 loop spans 19 amino acids. Germline V CDR1 and CDR2: MDHEN, SYDVKM. Trimming removed 3 bases from V and 5 bases from J; junction bases left unmatched: 20. The CDR3 sequence: CASSLGTSGGGPWWETQYF. The CDR3 DNA reads as TGTGCCAGCAGTTTGGGGACTAGTGGGGGGGGGCCTTGGTGGGAGACCCAGTACTTC.

V usage is TRBV27 and J usage is TRBJ1-1; D is undetermined. Germline CDR1 is MNHEY and CDR2 is SMNVEV (reference sequence). The CDR3 spans 13 residues. With 8 bases removed from V and 8 bases from J, the gap between germline ends came to 18 bases. CDR3 nucleotides: TGTGCCAGCGTACAAGGTTGGGGAGCGGAAGCTTTCTTT. Translated, it gives CASVQGWGAEAFF.

This chain links TRBV10-3 with TRBJ1-5; tentatively, D is TRBD1 (5 bases). The CDR3 spans 15 residues. Germline assignment: CDR1 ENHRY and CDR2 SYGVKD. V was trimmed by 0 bases and J by 5 bases, leaving 11 bases between them. In nucleotides, the CDR3 is TGTGCCATCAGTGAGTCGAACCAGGGTTATCAGCCCCAGCATTTT. Translating gives CAISESNQGYQPQHF.

This rearrangement joins TRBV7-9 to TRBJ1-2; possible D gene TRBD1, 5 bases. This CDR3 spans 15 amino acids. V was trimmed by 5 bases and J by 4 bases, leaving 17 bases between them. Germline loops: CDR1 SEHNR, CDR2 FQNEAQ (reference sequence). In DNA, the CDR3 is TGTGCCAGCAGCCCCCGACGGGGGGGGTCCTATGGCTACACCTTC. Amino acids: CASSPRRGGSYGYTF.

This chain connects TRBV7-3 to TRBJ1-1, with 9 bases fitting TRBD1. The CDR3 totals 14 residues. Germline loops: CDR1 SGHTA, CDR2 FQGTGA. The junction had 11 bases not matched to a gene; V was cut back by 4 bases and J by 11 bases. The chain's CDR3 is CASSSTGTGSTAFF. CDR3 nucleotides: TGTGCCAGCAGCTCGACCGGGACAGGGAGTACGGCTTTCTTT.

This clone appeared a few times. The V and J genes are TRBV27 and TRBJ2-7, with 10 bases matching TRBD2. This CDR3 is built from 14 residues. J was trimmed by 2 bases and V by 6 bases; bases with no gene match: 4. Germline V gene lookup returns CDR1 MNHEY and CDR2 SMNVEV (reference sequence). CDR3 in DNA: TGTGCCAGCAGCCTAGCGGGGGTGACCTACGAGCAGTACTTC. Translated: CASSLAGVTYEQYF.